This T cell receptor beta chain was identified during a study of Ad26.COV2.S vaccination and SARS-CoV-2 variants. Overall study context: The authors gave Ad26.COV2.S intramuscularly, either once or twice 56 days apart. Findings and caveats of the study: Breadth, reportedly substantial, characterized the spike-specific CD8+ and CD4+ T cell responses after vaccination. Participants in the vaccine arm had higher spike-specific TCR breadth; placebo recipients had lower. Measurement of non-spike TCR breadth gave similar results in vaccine and placebo recipients.

This sample's treatment: roughly 20 received Ad26.COV2.S at low or high dose, single or two shots; several received placebo; per-sample allocation not given. Collection of the samples took place on day 63 after the first injection of vaccine or placebo. As for this clone: Its matching antigen is unknown.

Here immunoSEQ multiplex PCR was the method, and the copy in TCRdb shows in-frame clones only, minus some. Among 400,000 to 500,000 clones listed, 88% were seen once. Germline trimming cut 10 bases from V and 8 bases from J; bases unmatched to any gene: 10. The CDR3 contains 13 residues. CDR1 and CDR2 from the germline V gene are MDHEN and SYDVKM. This sequence joins TRBV28 and TRBJ1-4; 7 bases are shared with TRBD1. This TCR came from a person aged 18 to 59 who received the Ad26.COV2.S COVID-19 vaccine or a placebo. The specimen was peripheral blood, collected in a trial of Ad26.COV2.S vaccine versus placebo. CDR3: CAIRAGGREKLFF. The CDR3, as DNA: TGTGCCATCCGTGCAGGGGGTCGGGAAAAACTGTTTTTT.